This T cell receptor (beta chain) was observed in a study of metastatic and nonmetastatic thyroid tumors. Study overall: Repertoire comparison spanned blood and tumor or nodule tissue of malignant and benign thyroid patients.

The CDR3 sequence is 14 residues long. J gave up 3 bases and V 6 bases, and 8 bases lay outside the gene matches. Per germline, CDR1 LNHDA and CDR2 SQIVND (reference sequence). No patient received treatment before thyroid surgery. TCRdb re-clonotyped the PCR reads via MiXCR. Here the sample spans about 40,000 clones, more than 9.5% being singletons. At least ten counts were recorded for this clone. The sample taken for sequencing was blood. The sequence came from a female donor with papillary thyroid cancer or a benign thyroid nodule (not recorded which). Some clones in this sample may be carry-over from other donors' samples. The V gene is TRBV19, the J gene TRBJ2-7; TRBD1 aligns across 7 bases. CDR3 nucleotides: TGTGCCAGTAGCCCCTCGACAGGGAACTACGAGCAGTACTTC. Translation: CASSPSTGNYEQYF.